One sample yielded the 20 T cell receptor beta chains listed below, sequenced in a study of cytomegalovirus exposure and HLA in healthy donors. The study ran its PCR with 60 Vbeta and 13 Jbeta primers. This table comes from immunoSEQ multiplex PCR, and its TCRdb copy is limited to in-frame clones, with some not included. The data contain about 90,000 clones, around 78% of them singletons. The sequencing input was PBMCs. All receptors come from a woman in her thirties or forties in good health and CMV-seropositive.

CDR3 nucleotide sequence: TGTGCCTGGGATCAAGGGACTTACAATGAGCAGTTCTTC. Protein: CAWDQGTYNEQFF. J is TRBJ2-1 and V is TRBV30; D is possibly TRBD2 (6 bases). Germline V lookup: CDR1 GTSNPN, CDR2 SVGIG (reference sequence). There are 13 residues in the CDR3. V lost 5 bases to trimming and J lost 4 bases, with 12 bases between them.

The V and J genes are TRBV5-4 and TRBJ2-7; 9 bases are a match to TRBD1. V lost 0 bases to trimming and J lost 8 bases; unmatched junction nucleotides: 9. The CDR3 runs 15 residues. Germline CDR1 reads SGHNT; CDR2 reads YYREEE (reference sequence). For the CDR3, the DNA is TGTGCCAGCAGCTTGGTGGGGGGACAGGGTGAACAGCAGTACTTC. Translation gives CASSLVGGQGEQQYF.

The CDR3: CASSHFRQRSYEQYF. CDR3 in DNA: TGCGCCAGCAGTCACTTCCGACAGCGCTCCTACGAGCAGTACTTC. The chain links TRBV23-1 to TRBJ2-7; possibly TRBD1 for D (5 bases). TRBV23-1 is recorded as an ORF, its role being uncertain. This CDR3 contains 15 residues. V shed 3 bases and J shed 0 bases, with 12 bases lying between them.

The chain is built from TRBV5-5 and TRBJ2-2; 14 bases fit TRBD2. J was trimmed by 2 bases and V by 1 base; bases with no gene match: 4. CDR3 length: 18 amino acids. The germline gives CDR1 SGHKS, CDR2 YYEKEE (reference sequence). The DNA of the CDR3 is TGTGCCAGCAGCTTGAAGGGACTAGCGGGAGTAAACACCGGGGAGCTGTTTTTT. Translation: CASSLKGLAGVNTGELFF.

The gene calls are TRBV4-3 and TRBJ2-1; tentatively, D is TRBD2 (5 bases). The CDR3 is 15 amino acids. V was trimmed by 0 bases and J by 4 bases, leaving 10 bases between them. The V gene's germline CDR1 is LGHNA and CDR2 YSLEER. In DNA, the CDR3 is TGCGCCAGCAGCCAAGACTCGGGAATTTACAATGAGCAGTTCTTC. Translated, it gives CASSQDSGIYNEQFF.

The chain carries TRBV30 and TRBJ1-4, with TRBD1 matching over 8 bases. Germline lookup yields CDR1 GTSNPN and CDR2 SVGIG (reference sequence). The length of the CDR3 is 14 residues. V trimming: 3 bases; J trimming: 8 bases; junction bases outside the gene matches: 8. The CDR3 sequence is CAWSQGQGWEKLFF. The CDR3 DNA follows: TGTGCCTGGAGCCAAGGACAGGGTTGGGAAAAACTGTTTTTT.

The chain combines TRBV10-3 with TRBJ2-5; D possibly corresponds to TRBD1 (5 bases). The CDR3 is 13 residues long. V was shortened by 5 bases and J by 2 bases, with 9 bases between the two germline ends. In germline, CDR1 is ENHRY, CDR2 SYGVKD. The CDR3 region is CAISSTDQETQYF. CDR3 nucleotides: TGTGCCATCAGTTCGACAGATCAAGAGACCCAGTACTTC.

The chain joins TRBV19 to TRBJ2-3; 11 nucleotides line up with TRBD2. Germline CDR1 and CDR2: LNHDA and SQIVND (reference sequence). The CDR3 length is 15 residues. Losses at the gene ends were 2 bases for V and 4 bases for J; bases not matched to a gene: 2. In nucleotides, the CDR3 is TGTGCCAGTAGTATAACTAGCGGGAGCTCAGATACGCAGTATTTT. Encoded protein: CASSITSGSSDTQYF.

CDR3 in amino acids: CASSPVFQETQYF. CDR3 sequence (DNA): TGTGCCAGCAGCCCAGTATTCCAAGAGACCCAGTACTTC. The chain uses TRBV5-4 and TRBJ2-5, with D uncertain. Germline assignment: CDR1 SGHNT and CDR2 YYREEE (reference sequence). The CDR3 contains 13 residues. V was pared by 4 bases and J by 1 base, with 8 bases between.

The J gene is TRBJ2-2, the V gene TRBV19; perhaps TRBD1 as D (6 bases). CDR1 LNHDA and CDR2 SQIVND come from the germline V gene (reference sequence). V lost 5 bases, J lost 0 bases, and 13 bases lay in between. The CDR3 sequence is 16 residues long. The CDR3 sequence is CASSPETGTNTGELFF. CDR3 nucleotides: TGTGCCAGTAGTCCAGAGACAGGCACGAACACCGGGGAGCTGTTTTTT.

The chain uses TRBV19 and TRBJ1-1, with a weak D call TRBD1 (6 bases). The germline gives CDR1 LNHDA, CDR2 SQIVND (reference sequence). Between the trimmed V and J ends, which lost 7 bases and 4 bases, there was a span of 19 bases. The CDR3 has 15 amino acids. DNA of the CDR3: TGTGCCAGTACCGGGACTGCGGGGGCGGGCACTGAAGCTTTCTTT. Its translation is CASTGTAGAGTEAFF.

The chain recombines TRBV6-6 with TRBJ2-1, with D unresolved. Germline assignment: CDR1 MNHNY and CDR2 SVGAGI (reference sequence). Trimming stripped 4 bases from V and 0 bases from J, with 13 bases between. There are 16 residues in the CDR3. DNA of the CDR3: TGTGCCAGCAGTTCCCGACTGATGAGCTCCTACAATGAGCAGTTCTTC. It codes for CASSSRLMSSYNEQFF.

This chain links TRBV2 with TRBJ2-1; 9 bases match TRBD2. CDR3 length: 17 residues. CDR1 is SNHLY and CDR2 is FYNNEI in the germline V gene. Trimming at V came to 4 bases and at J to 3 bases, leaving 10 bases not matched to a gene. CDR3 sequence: CASSGSPLAGNYNEQFF. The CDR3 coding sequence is TGTGCCAGCAGTGGCAGCCCCCTAGCGGGAAACTACAATGAGCAGTTCTTC.

The CDR3 DNA reads TGTGCCAGTAGTATGCTGGGTACTAGCGCCCTTGGGGAAGAGACCCAGTACTTC. It codes for CASSMLGTSALGEETQYF. V gene TRBV19 combines with J gene TRBJ2-5; 7 nucleotides align to TRBD2. This CDR3 region has 18 residues. After removal of 3 bases from V and 3 bases from J, the junction contained 16 bases not matched to a gene. Germline V gives CDR1 LNHDA, CDR2 SQIVND (reference sequence).

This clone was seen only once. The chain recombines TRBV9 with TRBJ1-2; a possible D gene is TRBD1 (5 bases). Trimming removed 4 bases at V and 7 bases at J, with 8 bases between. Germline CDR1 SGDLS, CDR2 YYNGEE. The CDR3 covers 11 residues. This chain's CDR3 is CASSSGGGYTF. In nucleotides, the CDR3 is TGTGCCAGCAGCTCCGGGGGTGGCTACACCTTC.

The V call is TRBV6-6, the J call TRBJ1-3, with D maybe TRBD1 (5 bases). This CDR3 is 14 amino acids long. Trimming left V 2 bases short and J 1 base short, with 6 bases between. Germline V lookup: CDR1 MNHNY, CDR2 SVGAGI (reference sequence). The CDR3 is CASSYGTSGNTIYF. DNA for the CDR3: TGTGCCAGCAGTTACGGGACTTCTGGAAACACCATATATTTT.

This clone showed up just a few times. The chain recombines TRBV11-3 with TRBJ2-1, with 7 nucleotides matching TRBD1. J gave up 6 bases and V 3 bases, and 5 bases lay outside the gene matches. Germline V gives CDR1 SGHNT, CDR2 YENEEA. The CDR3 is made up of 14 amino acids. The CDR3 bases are TGTGCCAGCAGCTTGGGTGGGACAGTCAATGAGCAGTTCTTC. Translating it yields CASSLGGTVNEQFF.

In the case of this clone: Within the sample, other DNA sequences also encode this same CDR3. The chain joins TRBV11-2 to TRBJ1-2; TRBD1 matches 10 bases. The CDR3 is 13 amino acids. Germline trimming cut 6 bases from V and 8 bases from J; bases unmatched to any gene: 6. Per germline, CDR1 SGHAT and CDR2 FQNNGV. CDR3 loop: CASSLDRGRGYTF. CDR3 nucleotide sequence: TGTGCCAGCAGTCTCGACAGGGGGCGAGGCTACACCTTC.

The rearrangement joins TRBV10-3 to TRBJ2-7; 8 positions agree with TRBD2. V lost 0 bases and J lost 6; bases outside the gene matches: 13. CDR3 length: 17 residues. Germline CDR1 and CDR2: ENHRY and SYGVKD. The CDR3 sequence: CAISESSGRGGVGEQYF. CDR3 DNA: TGTGCCATCAGTGAGTCATCCGGCCGGGGGGGAGTAGGCGAGCAGTACTTC.

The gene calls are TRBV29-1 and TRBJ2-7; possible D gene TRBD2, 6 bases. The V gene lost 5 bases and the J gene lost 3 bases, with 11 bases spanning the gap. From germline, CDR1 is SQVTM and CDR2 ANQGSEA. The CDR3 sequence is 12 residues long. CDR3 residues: CSVYGTLYEQYF. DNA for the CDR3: TGCAGCGTTTATGGGACTCTCTACGAGCAGTACTTC.